Listed below are T cell receptor beta chains from one sample, sequenced in a study of T cell responses to AZD1222 COVID-19 vaccine. TCRdb's table, derived via immunoSEQ multiplex PCR, lists solely in-frame clones and lacks some. The sample yields 150,000 or so clones, roughly nine tenths seen once. Material: peripheral blood, obtained on day 0 of AZD1222 vaccination. The receptors were gathered from an adult in good health. Each CDR3 is given without its conserved first and last residue. Fields, in order: D gene, J gene, V gene, CDR3 protein. The D gene is left open where the match is weak.

TRBD2	TRBJ2-1	TRBV3-1/TRBV3-2	ASSQEGPYGAGDNEQF
TRBD2	TRBJ2-3	TRBV2	ASSRTSGARTDTQY
TRBD2	TRBJ2-7	TRBV28	ASSPGTSVSYEQY
-	TRBJ1-5	TRBV6-5	ASSYRGIHQPQH
TRBD1	TRBJ2-1	TRBV18	ASLTTGGFRNEQF
-	TRBJ2-5	TRBV24-1	ATSDLRGGGQETQY
TRBD1	TRBJ2-7	TRBV7-3	ASSLMGTGEEQY
-	TRBJ1-2	TRBV5-1	ASSLTGTGAYGYT
TRBD2	TRBJ2-1	TRBV19	ASSIYGTSGYIDNEQF
-	TRBJ1-6	TRBV19	ASSIAQANSPLH
-	TRBJ1-3	TRBV19	ASSIGASGNTIY
-	TRBJ2-7	TRBV10-1	ASSTDPAGDEQY
-	TRBJ2-6	TRBV28	ASNSGANVLT
-	TRBJ1-5	TRBV7-2	ASSLGDTGNQPQH
TRBD2	TRBJ2-7	TRBV5-1	ASSWGTSGRAYEQY
-	TRBJ1-2	TRBV6-2/TRBV6-3	ASSPRTYGYT
TRBD2	TRBJ2-4	TRBV19	ASSFGTSGNIQY
-	TRBJ2-7	TRBV28	ASSSLSESGALGREQY
-	TRBJ1-5	TRBV6-5	ASRRGSNQPQH
TRBD1	TRBJ2-7	TRBV10-3	AIRGTGTHEQY
TRBD1	TRBJ1-4	TRBV28	ASSYSGQGAYEKLF
-	TRBJ2-2	TRBV9	ASSRTTRTGELF
-	TRBJ1-3	TRBV29-1	SVDWGGGNTIY
TRBD2	TRBJ2-3	TRBV18	ASSRGTSGRYTQY
-	TRBJ1-2	TRBV19	ASRKTELGYT
TRBD1	TRBJ1-4	TRBV7-9	ASSSIRDRADEKLF
-	TRBJ2-7	TRBV12-3/TRBV12-4	ASSRQEYYEQY
-	TRBJ1-2	TRBV13	ASSQWISYGYT
-	TRBJ2-7	TRBV7-2	ASSPEGPREQY
-	TRBJ2-2	TRBV27	ASSVAGELF
-	TRBJ2-7	TRBV15	ATSRDRGLGYEQY